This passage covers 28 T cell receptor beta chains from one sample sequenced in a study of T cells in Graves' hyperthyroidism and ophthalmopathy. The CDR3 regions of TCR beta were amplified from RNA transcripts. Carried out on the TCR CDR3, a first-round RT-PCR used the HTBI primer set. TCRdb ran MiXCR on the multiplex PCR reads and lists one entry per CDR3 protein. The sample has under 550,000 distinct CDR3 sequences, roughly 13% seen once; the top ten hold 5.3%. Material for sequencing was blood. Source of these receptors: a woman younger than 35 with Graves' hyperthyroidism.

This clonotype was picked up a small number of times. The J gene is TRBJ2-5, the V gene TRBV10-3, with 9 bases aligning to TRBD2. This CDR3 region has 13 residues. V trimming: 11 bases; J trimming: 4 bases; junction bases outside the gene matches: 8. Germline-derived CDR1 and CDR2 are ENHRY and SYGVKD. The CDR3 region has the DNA TGTGCCGGCGTGGCGGGAGGGCGAGAGACCCAGTACTTC. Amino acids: CAGVAGGRETQYF.

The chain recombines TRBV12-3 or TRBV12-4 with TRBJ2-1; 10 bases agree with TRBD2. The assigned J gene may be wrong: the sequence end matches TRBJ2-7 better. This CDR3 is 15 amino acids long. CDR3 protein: CASSPRLAGGNEQYF. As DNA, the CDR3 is TGTGCCAGCAGCCCCAGACTAGCGGGCGGAAATGAGCAGTACTTC.

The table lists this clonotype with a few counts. The chain's CDR3 is CASSQAGGGDSPYGYTF. The CDR3 nucleotides are TGTGCCAGCAGCCAAGCTGGAGGTGGAGACAGCCCCTATGGCTACACCTTC. The chain joins TRBV4-2 to TRBJ1-2, with a weak D call TRBD1 (5 bases). Germline CDR1 LGHNA, CDR2 YNFKEQ. This CDR3 contains 17 residues. V was shortened by 1 base and J by 4 bases, with 19 bases between the two germline ends.

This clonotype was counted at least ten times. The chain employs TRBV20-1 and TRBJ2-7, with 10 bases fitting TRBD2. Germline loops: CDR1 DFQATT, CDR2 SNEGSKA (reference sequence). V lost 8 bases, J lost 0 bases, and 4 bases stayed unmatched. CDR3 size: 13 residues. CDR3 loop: CSFSSGSSYEQYF. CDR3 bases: TGCAGTTTTTCTAGCGGGAGCTCCTACGAGCAGTACTTC.

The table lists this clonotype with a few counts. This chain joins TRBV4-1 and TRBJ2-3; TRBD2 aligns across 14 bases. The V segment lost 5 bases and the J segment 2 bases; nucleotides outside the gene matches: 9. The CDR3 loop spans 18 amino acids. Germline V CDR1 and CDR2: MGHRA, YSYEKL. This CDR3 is CASSSGRLAGGYTDTQYF. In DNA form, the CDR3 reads TGCGCCAGCAGCTCCGGGAGACTAGCGGGAGGGTACACAGATACGCAGTATTTT.

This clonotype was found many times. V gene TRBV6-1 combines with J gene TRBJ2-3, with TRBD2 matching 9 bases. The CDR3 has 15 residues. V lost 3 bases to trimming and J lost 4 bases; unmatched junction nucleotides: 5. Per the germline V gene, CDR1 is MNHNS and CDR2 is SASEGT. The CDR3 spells CASSEAGGRSDTQYF. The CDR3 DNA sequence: TGTGCCAGCAGTGAGGCGGGAGGGAGGTCAGATACGCAGTATTTT.

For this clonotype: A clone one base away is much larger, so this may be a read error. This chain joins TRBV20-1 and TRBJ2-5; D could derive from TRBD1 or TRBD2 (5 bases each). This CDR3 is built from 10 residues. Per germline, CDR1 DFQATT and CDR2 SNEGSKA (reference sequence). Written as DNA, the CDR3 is TGCGCTACAGGAGGAGAGACCCAGTACTTC. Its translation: CATGGETQYF.

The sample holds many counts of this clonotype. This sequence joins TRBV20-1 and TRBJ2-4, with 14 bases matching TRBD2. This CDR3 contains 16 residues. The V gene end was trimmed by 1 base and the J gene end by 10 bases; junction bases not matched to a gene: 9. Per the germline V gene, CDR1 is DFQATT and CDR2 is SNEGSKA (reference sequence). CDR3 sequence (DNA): TGCAGTGCTAGAGGGGAGACTAGCGGGAGGGTTAGAATTCAGTACTTC. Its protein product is CSARGETSGRVRIQYF.

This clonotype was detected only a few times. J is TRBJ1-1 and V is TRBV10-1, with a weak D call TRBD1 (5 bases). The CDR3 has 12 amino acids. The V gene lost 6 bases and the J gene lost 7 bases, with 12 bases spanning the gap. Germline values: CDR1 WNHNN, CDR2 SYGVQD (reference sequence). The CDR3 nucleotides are TGCGCCAGCAGCAACTACAGGAATGAAGCTTTCTTT. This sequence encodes CASSNYRNEAFF.

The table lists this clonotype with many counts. The CDR3 protein is CASSWYTGGSYGYTF. CDR3 bases: TGTGCCAGCAGTTGGTATACAGGGGGTAGCTATGGCTACACCTTC. The chain uses TRBV28 and TRBJ1-2; 8 bases are a match to TRBD1. With V trimmed by 4 bases and J by 4 bases, 8 bases remained unmatched. The CDR3 loop spans 15 amino acids. Germline-derived CDR1 and CDR2 are MDHEN and SYDVKM.

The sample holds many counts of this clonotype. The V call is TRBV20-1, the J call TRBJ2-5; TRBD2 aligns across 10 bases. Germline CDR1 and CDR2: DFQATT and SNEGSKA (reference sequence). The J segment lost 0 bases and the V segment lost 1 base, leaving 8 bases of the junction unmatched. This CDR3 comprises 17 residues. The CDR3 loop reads CSARGGHSGRYQETQYF. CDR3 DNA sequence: TGCAGTGCTAGAGGGGGGCATAGCGGGAGGTACCAAGAGACCCAGTACTTC.

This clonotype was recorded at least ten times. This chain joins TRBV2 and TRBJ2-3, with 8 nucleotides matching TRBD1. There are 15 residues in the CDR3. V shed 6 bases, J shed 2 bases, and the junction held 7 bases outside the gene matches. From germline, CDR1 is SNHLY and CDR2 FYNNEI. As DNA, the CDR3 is TGTGCCAGCAGCCCCGACAGGGGCGACACAGATACGCAGTATTTT. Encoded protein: CASSPDRGDTDTQYF.

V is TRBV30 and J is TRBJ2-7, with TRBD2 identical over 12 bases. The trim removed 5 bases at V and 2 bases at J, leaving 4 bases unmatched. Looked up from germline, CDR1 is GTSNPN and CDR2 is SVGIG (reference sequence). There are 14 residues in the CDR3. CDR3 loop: CAWRGLAGTYEQYF. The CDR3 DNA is TGTGCCTGGCGGGGACTAGCGGGTACCTACGAGCAGTACTTC.

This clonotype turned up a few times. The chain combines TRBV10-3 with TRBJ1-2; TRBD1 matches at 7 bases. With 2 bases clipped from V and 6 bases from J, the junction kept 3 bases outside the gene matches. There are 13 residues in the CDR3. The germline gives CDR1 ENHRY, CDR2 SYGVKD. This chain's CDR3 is CAISERDSNGYTF. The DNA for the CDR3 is TGTGCCATCAGTGAGAGGGACAGCAATGGCTACACCTTC.

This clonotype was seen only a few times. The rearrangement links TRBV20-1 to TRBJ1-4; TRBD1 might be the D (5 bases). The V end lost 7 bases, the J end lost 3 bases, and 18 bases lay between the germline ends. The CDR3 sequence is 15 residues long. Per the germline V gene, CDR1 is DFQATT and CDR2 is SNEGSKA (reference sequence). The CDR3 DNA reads TGCAGTGTTTGCCGGGGGACCTCGGCTAATGAAAAACTGTTTTTT. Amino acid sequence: CSVCRGTSANEKLFF.

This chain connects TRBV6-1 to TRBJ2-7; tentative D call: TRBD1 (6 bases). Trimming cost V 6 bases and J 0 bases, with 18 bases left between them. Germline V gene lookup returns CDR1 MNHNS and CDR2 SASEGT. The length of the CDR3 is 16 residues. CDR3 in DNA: TGTGCCAGCAGACACTTTGGACAGACTCCCTCCTACGAGCAGTACTTC. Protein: CASRHFGQTPSYEQYF.

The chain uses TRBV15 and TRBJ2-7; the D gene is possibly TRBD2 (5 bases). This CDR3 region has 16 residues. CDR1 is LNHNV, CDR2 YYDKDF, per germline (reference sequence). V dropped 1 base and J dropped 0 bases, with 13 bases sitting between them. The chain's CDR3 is CATSRGGSASSYEQYF. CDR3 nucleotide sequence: TGTGCCACCAGCAGAGGAGGTAGCGCCAGCTCCTACGAGCAGTACTTC.

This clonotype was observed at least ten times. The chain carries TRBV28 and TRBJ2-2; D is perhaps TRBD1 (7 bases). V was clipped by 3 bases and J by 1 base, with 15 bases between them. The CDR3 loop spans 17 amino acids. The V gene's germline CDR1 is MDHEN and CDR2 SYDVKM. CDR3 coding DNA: TGTGCCAGCAGTTTTCAGGGGGGAATTATGAACACCGGGGAGCTGTTTTTT. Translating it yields CASSFQGGIMNTGELFF. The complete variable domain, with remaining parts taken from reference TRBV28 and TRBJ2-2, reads DVKVTQSSRYLVKRTGEKVFLECVQDMDHENMFWYRQDPGLGLRLIYFSYDVKMKEKGDIPEGYSVSREKKERFSLILESASTNQTSMYLCASSFQGGIMNTGELFFGEGSRLTVL.

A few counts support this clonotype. The CDR3 reads CASSKDREGTNTGELFF. CDR3 in DNA: TGTGCCAGCAGCAAAGACCGGGAAGGGACGAACACCGGGGAGCTGTTTTTT. V and J are TRBV3-2 and TRBJ2-2; the tabulated D call, TRBD1, remains unverified against the DNA. TRBV3-2 is a pseudogene locus. The CDR3 contains 17 residues.

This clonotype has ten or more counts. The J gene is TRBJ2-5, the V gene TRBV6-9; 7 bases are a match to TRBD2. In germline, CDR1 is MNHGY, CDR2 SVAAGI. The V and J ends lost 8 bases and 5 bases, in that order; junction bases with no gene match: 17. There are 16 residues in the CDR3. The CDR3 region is CASSRGPSGGGETQYF. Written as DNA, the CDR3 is TGTGCCAGCTCTAGAGGGCCTAGCGGAGGCGGGGAGACCCAGTACTTC.

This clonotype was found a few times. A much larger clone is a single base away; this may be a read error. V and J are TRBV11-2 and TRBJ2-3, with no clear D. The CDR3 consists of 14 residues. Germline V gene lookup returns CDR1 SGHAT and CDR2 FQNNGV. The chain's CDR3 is CASSLDDPTDAQYF. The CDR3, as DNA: TGTGCCAGCAGCTTAGACGACCCCACAGATGCGCAGTATTTT.

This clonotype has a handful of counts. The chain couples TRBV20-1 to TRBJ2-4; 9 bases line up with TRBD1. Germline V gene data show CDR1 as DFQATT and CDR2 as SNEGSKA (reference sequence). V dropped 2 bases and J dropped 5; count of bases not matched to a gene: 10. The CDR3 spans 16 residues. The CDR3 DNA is TGCAGTGCTAGACCCGGACAGGGGTGGGAGGAAAACATTCAGTACTTC. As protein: CSARPGQGWEENIQYF.

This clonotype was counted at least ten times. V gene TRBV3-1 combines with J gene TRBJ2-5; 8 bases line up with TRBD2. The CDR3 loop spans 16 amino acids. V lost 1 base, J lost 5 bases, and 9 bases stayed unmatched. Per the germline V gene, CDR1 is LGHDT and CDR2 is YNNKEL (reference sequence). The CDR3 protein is CASSQVPAGEDETQYF. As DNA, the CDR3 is TGTGCCAGCAGCCAAGTCCCAGCGGGAGAGGACGAGACCCAGTACTTC.

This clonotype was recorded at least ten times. CDR3 region: CASSHRTSGGTDTQYF. CDR3 in DNA: TGTGCCAGCAGTCACCGGACTAGCGGGGGCACAGATACGCAGTATTTT. This chain uses TRBV2 with TRBJ2-3; 12 bases are shared with TRBD2. The trim removed 5 bases at V and 1 base at J, leaving 4 bases unmatched. The CDR3 length is 16 residues. Germline-derived CDR1 and CDR2 are SNHLY and FYNNEI. Looking up the rest from reference TRBV2 and TRBJ2-3 gives the full variable domain: EPEVTQTPSHQVTQMGQEVILRCVPISNHLYFYWYRQILGQKVEFLVSFYNNEISEKSEIFDDQFSVERPDGSNFTLKIRSTKLEDSAMYFCASSHRTSGGTDTQYFGPGTRLTVL.

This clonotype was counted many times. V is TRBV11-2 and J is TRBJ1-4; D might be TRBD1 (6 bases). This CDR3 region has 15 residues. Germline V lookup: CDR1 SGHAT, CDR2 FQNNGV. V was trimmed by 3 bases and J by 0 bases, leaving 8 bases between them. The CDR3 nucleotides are TGTGCCAGCAGCTTGGACAGAACAACTAATGAAAAACTGTTTTTT. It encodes CASSLDRTTNEKLFF.

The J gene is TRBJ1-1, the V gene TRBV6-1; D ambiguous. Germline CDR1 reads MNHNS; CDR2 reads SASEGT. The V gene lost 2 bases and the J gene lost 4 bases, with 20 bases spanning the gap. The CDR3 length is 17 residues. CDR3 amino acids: CASSEIVGSPMGTEAFF. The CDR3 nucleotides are TGTGCCAGCAGTGAAATAGTCGGGTCTCCGATGGGCACTGAAGCTTTCTTT.

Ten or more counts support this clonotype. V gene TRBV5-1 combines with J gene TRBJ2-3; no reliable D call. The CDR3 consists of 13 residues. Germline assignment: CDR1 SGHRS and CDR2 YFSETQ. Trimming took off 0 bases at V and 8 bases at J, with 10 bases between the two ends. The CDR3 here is CASSLAYVGTQYF. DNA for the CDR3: TGCGCCAGCAGCTTGGCCTATGTGGGTACGCAGTATTTT.

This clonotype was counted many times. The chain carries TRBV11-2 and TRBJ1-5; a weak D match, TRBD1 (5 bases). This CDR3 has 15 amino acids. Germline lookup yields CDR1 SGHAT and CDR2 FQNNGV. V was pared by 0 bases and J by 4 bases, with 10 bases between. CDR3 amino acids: CASSLEGLENQPQHF. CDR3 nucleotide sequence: TGTGCCAGCAGCTTAGAGGGACTCGAAAATCAGCCCCAGCATTTT.